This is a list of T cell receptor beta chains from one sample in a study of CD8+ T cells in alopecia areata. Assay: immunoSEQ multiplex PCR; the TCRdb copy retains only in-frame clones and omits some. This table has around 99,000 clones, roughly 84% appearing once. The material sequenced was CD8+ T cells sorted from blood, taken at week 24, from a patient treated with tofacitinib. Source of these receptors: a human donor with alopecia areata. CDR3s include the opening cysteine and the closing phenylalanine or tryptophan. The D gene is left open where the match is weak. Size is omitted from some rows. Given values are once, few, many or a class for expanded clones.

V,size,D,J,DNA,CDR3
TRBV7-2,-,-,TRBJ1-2,TGTGCCAGCAGCTTAGAAGACACCACTAACTATGGCTACACCTTC,CASSLEDTTNYGYTF
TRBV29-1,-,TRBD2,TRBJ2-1,TGCAGCGTCTCCGCGGAGCGGGGAAGCAATGAGCAGTTCTTC,CSVSAERGSNEQFF
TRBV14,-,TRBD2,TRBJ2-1,TGTGCCAGCCGGGCGGGGGGCTTAAACAATGAGCAGTTCTTC,CASRAGGLNNEQFF
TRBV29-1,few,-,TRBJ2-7,TGCAGCGTCCGACCTAATGACTACGAGCAGTACTTC,CSVRPNDYEQYF
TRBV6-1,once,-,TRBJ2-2,TGTGCCAGCAGTGGGAGTACCGGGGAGCTGTTTTTT,CASSGSTGELFF
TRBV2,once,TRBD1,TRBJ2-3,TGTGCCAGCAGTGGGCACAGGGGGCACGTCACAGATACGCAGTATTTT,CASSGHRGHVTDTQYF
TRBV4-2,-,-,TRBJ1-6,TGTGCCAGCAGCCAAGAGTGGTCCTATAATTCACCCCTCCACTTT,CASSQEWSYNSPLHF
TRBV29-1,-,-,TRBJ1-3,TGCAGCGCCCTGCTAATGTCTGGAAACACCATATATTTT,CSALLMSGNTIYF
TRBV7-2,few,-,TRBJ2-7,TGTGCCAGCAGCTTAGGTTCGGGACAGCAGTACTTC,CASSLGSGQQYF
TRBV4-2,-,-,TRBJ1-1,TGTGCCAGCAGCCAAGATCCAAACAGGGCGAACACTGAAGCTTTCTTT,CASSQDPNRANTEAFF
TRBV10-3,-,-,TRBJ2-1,TGTGCCATCAGTGATGTCATATACAATGAGCAGTTCTTC,CAISDVIYNEQFF
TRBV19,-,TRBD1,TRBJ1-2,TGTGCCAGTACCCAGGACAGGGACGGCTACACCTTC,CASTQDRDGYTF
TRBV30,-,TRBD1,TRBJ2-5,TGTGCCTGTCGGGACAGCAAAGAGACCCAGTACTTC,CACRDSKETQYF
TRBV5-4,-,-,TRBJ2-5,TGTGCCAGCAGCTTGTGGGGCGGAGAGACCCAGTACTTC,CASSLWGGETQYF
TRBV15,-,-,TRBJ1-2,TGTGCCACCAGCAGAGATGAACCAGGGCAGATACTACACTATGGCTACACCTTC,CATSRDEPGQILHYGYTF
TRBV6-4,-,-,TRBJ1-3,TGTGCCAGCAGTGTAGGAGGTCCCCAAACTTCTGGAAACACCATATATTTT,CASSVGGPQTSGNTIYF
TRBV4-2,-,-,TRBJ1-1,TGTGCCAGCAGCCAATTCCAGGGAACTGAAGCTTTCTTT,CASSQFQGTEAFF
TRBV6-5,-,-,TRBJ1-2,TGTGCCAGCAGTTCCCCCGGGCCGGGGTATGGCTACACCTTC,CASSSPGPGYGYTF
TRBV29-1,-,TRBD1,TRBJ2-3,TGCAGCGGTACCGGGACAGGACAACTCCCCCGGGATACGCAGTATTTT,CSGTGTGQLPRDTQYF
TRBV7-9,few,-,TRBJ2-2,TGTGCCAGCAGCCACCGGGACACAATGAACACCGGGGAGCTGTTTTTT,CASSHRDTMNTGELFF